A selection of T cell receptor beta chains follows, all from one sample in a study of cytomegalovirus exposure and HLA in healthy donors. Data came from immunoSEQ multiplex PCR; TCRdb stores just in-frame clones and leaves some out. The sample lists approximately 170,000 clones, around 78% occurring once. Sequencing was performed on PBMCs. These receptors were taken from a female donor in good health and CMV-seronegative. Each CDR3 is given with its conserved first and last residue. A D gene is named only where the DNA matches it firmly. Clone size appears in some rows only: once, few, many, or a class for an expanded clone.

TRBD1	TRBV30	.	TRBJ1-5	CAWSRGPNQPQHF	TGTGCCTGGAGCAGGGGGCCCAATCAGCCCCAGCATTTT
TRBD2	TRBV7-2	.	TRBJ2-3	CASSEASGRADTQYF	TGTGCCAGCAGCGAAGCTAGCGGGAGGGCAGATACGCAGTATTTT
.	TRBV15	.	TRBJ2-1	CATSRGGHRLLGNEQFF	TGTGCCACCAGCAGAGGAGGGCACCGATTACTGGGGAATGAGCAGTTCTTC
.	TRBV7-2	.	TRBJ1-6	CASSRRVAGSDSPLHF	TGTGCCAGCAGCAGACGGGTGGCAGGGTCGGATTCACCCCTCCACTTT
TRBD2	TRBV6-5	.	TRBJ2-1	CASSGGGSSYNEQFF	TGTGCCAGCAGTGGGGGGGGGAGCTCCTACAATGAGCAGTTCTTC
.	TRBV9	.	TRBJ2-3	CASSVVPQHTDTQYF	TGTGCCAGCAGCGTAGTTCCGCAACACACAGATACGCAGTATTTT
.	TRBV7-9	.	TRBJ1-3	CASSISVPGNTIYF	TGTGCCAGCAGCATATCCGTTCCCGGAAACACCATATATTTT
.	TRBV27	.	TRBJ1-6	CASSSSTSSYNSPLHF	TGTGCCAGCAGTTCGAGTACTAGCTCCTATAATTCACCCCTCCACTTT
.	TRBV2	.	TRBJ1-2	CASKQTGTWHGYTF	TGTGCCAGCAAGCAGACAGGAACTTGGCATGGCTACACCTTC
.	TRBV10-3	.	TRBJ2-7	CAISDHSYEQYF	TGTGCCATCAGTGACCACTCCTACGAGCAGTACTTC
.	TRBV7-8	.	TRBJ1-2	CASSLASTRGYTF	TGTGCCAGCAGCTTAGCGAGTACCCGGGGCTACACCTTC
.	TRBV6-1	.	TRBJ2-7	CASSPGTTYEQYF	TGTGCCAGCAGTCCAGGGACAACGTACGAGCAGTACTTC
.	TRBV7-8	few	TRBJ1-2	CASSLARQVCHTF	TGTGCCAGCAGCTTGGCCCGACAGGTTTGCCACACCTTC
TRBD1	TRBV29-1	.	TRBJ1-2	CSVDPTGKVNGYTF	TGCAGCGTTGACCCGACAGGGAAGGTGAATGGCTACACCTTC
.	TRBV15	.	TRBJ1-2	CATSRDSDGGRYYGYTF	TGCGCCACCAGCAGAGATAGCGATGGGGGGAGGTACTATGGCTACACCTTC
TRBD1	TRBV28	.	TRBJ2-7	CASAGTGPSYEQYF	TGTGCCAGCGCTGGGACAGGGCCGTCCTACGAGCAGTACTTC
TRBD2	TRBV4-1	.	TRBJ2-1	CASSLTRGGQFF	TGCGCCAGCAGCCTCACCCGGGGGGGGCAGTTCTTC
.	TRBV27	.	TRBJ1-2	CASSQGGAHSGGYTF	TGTGCCAGCAGTCAAGGGGGTGCCCACTCGGGGGGCTACACCTTC
TRBD1	TRBV2	.	TRBJ2-4	CASSGTGVNSQYF	TGTGCCAGCAGCGGGACAGGGGTAAACAGTCAGTACTTC
.	TRBV9	.	TRBJ1-3	CASSEGINDITSGNTIYF	TGTGCCAGCAGCGAGGGGATTAATGACATAACCTCTGGAAACACCATATATTTT
.	TRBV6-5	.	TRBJ2-1	CASSYSPSRPYNEQFF	TGTGCCAGCAGTTACTCGCCGTCGCGGCCCTACAATGAGCAGTTCTTC
TRBD2	TRBV5-1	.	TRBJ2-3	CASRKGTSGPMGTDTQYF	TGCGCCAGCAGGAAGGGGACTAGCGGACCTATGGGAACAGATACGCAGTATTTT